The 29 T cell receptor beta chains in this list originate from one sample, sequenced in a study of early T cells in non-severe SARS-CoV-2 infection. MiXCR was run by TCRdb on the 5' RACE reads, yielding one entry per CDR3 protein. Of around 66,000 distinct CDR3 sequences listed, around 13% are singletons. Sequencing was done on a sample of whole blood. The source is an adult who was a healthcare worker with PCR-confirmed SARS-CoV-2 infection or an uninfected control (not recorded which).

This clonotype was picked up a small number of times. The CDR3 region is CSARDLRQGMNTEAFF. The CDR3 DNA follows: TGCAGTGCTAGAGATCTAAGACAGGGTATGAACACTGAAGCTTTCTTT. This chain joins TRBV20-1 and TRBJ1-1, with TRBD1 matching over 7 bases. The CDR3 has 16 residues. With 0 bases clipped from V and 0 bases from J, the junction kept 7 bases outside the gene matches. From germline, CDR1 is DFQATT and CDR2 SNEGSKA (reference sequence).

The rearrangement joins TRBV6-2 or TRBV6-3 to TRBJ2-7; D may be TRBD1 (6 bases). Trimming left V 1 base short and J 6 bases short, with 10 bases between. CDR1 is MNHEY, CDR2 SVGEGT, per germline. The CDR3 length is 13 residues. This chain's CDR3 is CASSYYRASEQYF. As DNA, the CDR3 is TGTGCCAGCAGTTACTACAGGGCGTCCGAGCAGTACTTC.

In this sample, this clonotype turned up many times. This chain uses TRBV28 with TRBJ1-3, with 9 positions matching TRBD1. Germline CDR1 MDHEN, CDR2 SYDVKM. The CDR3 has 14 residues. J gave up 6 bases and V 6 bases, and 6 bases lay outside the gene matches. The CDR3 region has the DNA TGTGCCAGCAGCAATACAGGGGGCGAAAACACCATATATTTT. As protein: CASSNTGGENTIYF.

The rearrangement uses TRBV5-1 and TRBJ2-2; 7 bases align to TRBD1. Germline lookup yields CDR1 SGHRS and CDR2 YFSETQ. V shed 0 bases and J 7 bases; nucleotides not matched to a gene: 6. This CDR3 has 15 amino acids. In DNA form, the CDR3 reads TGCGCCAGCAGCTTGGAGGGACAGTCGGACGGGGAGCTGTTTTTT. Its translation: CASSLEGQSDGELFF.

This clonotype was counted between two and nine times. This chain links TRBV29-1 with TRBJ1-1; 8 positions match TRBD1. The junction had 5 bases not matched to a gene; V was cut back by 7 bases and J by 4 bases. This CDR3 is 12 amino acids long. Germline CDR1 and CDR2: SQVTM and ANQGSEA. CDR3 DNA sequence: TGCAGCGGCCGACAGGGGACCACTGAAGCTTTCTTT. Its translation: CSGRQGTTEAFF.

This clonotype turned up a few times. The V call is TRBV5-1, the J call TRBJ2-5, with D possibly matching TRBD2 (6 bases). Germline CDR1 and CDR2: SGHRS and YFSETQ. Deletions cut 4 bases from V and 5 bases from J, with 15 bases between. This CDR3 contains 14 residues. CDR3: CASSLTGAVETQYF. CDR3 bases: TGCGCCAGCAGCCTCACGGGAGCTGTTGAGACCCAGTACTTC.

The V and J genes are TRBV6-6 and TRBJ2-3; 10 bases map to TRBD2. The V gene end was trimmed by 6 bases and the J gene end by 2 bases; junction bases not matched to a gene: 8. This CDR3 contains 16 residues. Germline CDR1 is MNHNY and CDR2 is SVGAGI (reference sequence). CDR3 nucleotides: TGTGCCAGCAGCCCTTCCCTAGCGGGAGCCACAGATACGCAGTATTTT. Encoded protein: CASSPSLAGATDTQYF.

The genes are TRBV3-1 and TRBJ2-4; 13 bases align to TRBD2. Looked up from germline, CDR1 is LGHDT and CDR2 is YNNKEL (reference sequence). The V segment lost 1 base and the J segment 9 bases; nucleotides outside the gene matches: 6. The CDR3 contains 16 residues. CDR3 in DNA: TGTGCCAGCAGCCAAGGGACTAGCGGGAGTAGCGGCATTCAGTACTTC. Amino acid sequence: CASSQGTSGSSGIQYF.

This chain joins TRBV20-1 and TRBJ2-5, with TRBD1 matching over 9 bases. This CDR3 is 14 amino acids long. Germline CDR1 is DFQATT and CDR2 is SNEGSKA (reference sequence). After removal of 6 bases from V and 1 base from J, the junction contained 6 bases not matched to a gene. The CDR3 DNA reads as TGCAGTGCGTCTACAGGGGGCTCCCAAGAGACCCAGTACTTC. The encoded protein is CSASTGGSQETQYF.

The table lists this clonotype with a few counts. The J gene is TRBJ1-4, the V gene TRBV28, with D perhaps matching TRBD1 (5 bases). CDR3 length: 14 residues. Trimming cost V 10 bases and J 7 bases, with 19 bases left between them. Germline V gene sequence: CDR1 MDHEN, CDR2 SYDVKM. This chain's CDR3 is CATSTGGIGEKLFF. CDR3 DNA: TGTGCCACCTCAACCGGGGGAATTGGTGAAAAACTGTTTTTT.

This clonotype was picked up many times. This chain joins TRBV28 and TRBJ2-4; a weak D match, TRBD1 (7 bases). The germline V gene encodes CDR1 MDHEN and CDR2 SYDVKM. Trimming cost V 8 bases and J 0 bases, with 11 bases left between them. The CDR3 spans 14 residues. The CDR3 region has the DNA TGTGCCAGCGTGGAGGGGGCAGCCAAAAACATTCAGTACTTC. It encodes CASVEGAAKNIQYF.

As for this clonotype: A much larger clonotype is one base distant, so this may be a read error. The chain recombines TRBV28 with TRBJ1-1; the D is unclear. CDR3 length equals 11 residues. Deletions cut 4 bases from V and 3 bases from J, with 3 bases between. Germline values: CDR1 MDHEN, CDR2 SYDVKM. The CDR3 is CASSSYTEAFF. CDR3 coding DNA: TGTGCCAGCAGTTCCTACACTGAAGCTTTCTTT.

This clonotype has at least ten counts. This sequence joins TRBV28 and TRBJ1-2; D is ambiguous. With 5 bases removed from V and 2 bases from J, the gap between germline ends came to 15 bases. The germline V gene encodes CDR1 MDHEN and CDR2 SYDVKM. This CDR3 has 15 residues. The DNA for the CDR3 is TGTGCCAGCAGTAGTCAGAAAAGACTCAACTATGGCTACACCTTC. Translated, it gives CASSSQKRLNYGYTF.

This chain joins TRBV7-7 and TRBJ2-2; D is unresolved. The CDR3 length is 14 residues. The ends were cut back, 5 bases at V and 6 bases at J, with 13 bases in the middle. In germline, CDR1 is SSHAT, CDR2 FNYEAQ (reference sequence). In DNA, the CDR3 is TGTGCCAGCAGCACGATGCGGTTTTCCGGGGAGCTGTTTTTT. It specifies CASSTMRFSGELFF.

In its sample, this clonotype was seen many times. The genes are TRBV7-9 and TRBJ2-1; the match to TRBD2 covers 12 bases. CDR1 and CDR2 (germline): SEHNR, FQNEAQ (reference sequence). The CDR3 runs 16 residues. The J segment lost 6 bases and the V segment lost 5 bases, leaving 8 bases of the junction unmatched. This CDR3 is CASSQPLAGGFNEQFF. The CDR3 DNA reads TGTGCCAGCAGCCAACCTCTAGCGGGAGGGTTCAATGAGCAGTTCTTC.

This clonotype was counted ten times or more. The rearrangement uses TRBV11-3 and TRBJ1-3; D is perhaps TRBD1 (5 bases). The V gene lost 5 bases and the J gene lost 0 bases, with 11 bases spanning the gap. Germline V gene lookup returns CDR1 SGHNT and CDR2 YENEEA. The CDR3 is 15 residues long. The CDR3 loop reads CASSQGLSSGNTIYF. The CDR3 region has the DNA TGTGCCAGCAGCCAGGGACTCAGCTCTGGAAACACCATATATTTT.

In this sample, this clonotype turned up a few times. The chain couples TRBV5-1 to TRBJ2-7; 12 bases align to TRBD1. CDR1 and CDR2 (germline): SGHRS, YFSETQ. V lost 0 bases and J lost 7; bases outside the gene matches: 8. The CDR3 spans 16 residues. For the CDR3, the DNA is TGCGCCAGCAGCTTGGAGGGACAGGGGGCACAATCGGAGCAGTACTTC. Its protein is CASSLEGQGAQSEQYF.

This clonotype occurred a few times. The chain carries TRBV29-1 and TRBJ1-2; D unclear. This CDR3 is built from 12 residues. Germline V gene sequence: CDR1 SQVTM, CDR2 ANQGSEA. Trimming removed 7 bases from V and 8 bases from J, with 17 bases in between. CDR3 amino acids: CSAIPGKEGYTF. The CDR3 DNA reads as TGCAGCGCCATTCCGGGGAAGGAAGGCTACACCTTC.

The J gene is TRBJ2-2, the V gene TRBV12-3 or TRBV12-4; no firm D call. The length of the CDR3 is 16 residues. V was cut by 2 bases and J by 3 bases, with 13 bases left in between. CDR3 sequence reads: CASSLKRAGYTGELFF. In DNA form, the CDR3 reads TGTGCCAGCAGTTTAAAAAGGGCAGGTTACACCGGGGAGCTGTTTTTT.

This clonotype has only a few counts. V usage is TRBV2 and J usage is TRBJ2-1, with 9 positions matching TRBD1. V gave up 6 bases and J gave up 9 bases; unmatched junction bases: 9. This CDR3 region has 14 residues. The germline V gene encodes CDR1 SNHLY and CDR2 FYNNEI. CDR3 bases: TGTGCCAGCAGCCGGGACAGGGTGGTCGGTGAGCAGTTCTTC. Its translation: CASSRDRVVGEQFF.

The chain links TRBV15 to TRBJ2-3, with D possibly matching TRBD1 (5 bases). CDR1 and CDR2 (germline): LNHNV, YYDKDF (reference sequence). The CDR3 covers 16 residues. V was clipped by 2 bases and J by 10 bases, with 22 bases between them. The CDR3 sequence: CATSRPPPPPGMAQYF. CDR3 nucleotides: TGTGCCACCAGCAGACCACCTCCTCCCCCAGGGATGGCGCAGTATTTT.

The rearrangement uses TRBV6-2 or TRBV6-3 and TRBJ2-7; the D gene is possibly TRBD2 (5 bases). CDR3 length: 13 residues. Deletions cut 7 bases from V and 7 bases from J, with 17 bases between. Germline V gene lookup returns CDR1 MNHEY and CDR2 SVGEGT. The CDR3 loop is CASTPGGGGEQYF. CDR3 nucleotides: TGTGCCAGCACTCCCGGAGGCGGAGGTGAGCAGTACTTC.

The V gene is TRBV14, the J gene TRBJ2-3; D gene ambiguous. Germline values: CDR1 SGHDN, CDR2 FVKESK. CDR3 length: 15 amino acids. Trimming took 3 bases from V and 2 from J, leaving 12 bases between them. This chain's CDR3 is CASSHSRMYTDTQYF. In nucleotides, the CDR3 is TGTGCCAGCAGCCACAGCAGGATGTACACAGATACGCAGTATTTT. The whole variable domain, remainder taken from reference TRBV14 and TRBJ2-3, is EAGVTQFPSHSVIEKGQTVTLRCDPISGHDNLYWYRRVMGKEIKFLLHFVKESKQDESGMPNNRFLAERTGGTYSTLKVQPAELEDSGVYFCASSHSRMYTDTQYFGPGTRLTVL.

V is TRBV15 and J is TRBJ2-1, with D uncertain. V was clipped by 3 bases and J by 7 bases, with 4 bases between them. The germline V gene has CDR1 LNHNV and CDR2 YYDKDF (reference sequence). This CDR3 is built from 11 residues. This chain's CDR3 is CATSRLNEQFF. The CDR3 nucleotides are TGTGCCACCAGCAGGTTAAATGAGCAGTTCTTC.

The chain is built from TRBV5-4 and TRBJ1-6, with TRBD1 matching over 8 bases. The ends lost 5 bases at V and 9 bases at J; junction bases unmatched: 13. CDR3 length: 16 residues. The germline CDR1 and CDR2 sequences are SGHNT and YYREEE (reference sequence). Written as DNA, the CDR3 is TGTGCCAGCAGTTATGACACCGGGACAGGATCTTCACCCCTCCACTTT. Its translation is CASSYDTGTGSSPLHF.

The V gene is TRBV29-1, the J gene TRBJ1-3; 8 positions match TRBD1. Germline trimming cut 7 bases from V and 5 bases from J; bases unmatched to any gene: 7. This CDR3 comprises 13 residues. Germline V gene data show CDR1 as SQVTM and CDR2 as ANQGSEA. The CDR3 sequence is CSGKTGGRNTIYF. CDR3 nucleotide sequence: TGCAGCGGAAAAACAGGGGGGAGAAACACCATATATTTT. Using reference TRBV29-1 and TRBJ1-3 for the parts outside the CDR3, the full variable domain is SAVISQKPSRDICQRGTSLTIQCQVDSQVTMMFWYRQQPGQSLTLIATANQGSEATYESGFVIDKFPISRPNLTFSTLTVSNMSPEDSSIYLCSGKTGGRNTIYFGEGSWLTVV.

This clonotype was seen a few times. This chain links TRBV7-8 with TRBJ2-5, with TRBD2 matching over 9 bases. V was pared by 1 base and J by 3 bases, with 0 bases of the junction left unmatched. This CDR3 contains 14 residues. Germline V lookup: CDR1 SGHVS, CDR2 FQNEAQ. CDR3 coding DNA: TGTGCCAGCAGCTTAGGACTAGCGGAAGAGACCCAGTACTTC. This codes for CASSLGLAEETQYF.

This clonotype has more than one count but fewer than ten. CDR3 sequence reads: CASSPLGTMNTEAFF. DNA of the CDR3: TGTGCCAGCAGCCCCCTCGGAACAATGAACACTGAAGCTTTCTTT. The chain couples TRBV3-1 to TRBJ1-1, with no clear D. Germline V lookup: CDR1 LGHDT, CDR2 YNNKEL (reference sequence). This CDR3 spans 15 amino acids. The V and J ends lost 4 bases and 0 bases respectively, with 12 bases between them.

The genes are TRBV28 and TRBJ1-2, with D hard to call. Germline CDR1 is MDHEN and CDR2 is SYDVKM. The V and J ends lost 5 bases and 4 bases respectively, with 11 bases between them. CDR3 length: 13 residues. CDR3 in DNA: TGTGCCAGCAGTCAACCTCCCGGCTATGGCTACACCTTC. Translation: CASSQPPGYGYTF.